This T cell receptor (beta chain) is from a study of blood T cell repertoires in COVID-19. V lost 2 bases and J lost 4; bases outside the gene matches: 4. CDR1 and CDR2 (germline): MNHEY, SVGAGI. CDR3 length: 14 amino acids. This clone was seen once. The repertoire was sequenced with immunoSEQ multiplex PCR; TCRdb's copy has only in-frame clones and lacks some. The table has some 500,000 clones, about 88% seen once; the top ten hold roughly 7.4%. The sequenced sample was peripheral blood. The TCR originated in a woman aged 50 to 60 with COVID-19, enrolled during active disease. The chain is built from TRBV6-5 and TRBJ2-5, with 7 bases lining up with TRBD1. The CDR3 region is CASSYLRTGETQYF. CDR3 bases: TGTGCCAGCAGTTACCTCCGGACAGGAGAGACCCAGTACTTC.